This TCR beta chain was retrieved from a study of blood T cell repertoires in COVID-19. Study in general: Sources were T cells, B-cell-depleted T cells, or PBMCs; the material itself was cDNA or gDNA.

Germline CDR1 reads MNHNY; CDR2 reads SVGAGI (reference sequence). V was shortened by 8 bases and J by 0 bases, with 11 bases between the two germline ends. CDR3 length equals 14 residues. Authors' processing steps: Estimation of nucleated cell counts was performed using reference gene primer amplification. Method: immunoSEQ multiplex PCR; TCRdb's copy keeps in-frame clones and lacks some. V and J calls and clone size are as listed in that table; D and trimming were resolved from the DNA. The sample records 150,000 to 200,000 clones, 82% being singletons. Material: peripheral blood. The receptor was derived from an older woman with acute or convalescent COVID-19. The chain is built from TRBV6-6 and TRBJ1-3; D might be TRBD1 (6 bases). CDR3 sequence (DNA): TGTGCCAGCGGGGACACGCTCTCTGGAAACACCATATATTTT. It is translated as CASGDTLSGNTIYF.